The entry below gives a single TCR beta chain sequence along with its context. With random hexamers, roughly 0.45 to 1 ug RNA was reverse transcribed. By means of immunoSEQ multiplex PCR, TCR beta CDR3 spanning 54 Vbeta and 13 Jbeta underwent amplification. TCRdb redid the calling of the immunoSEQ multiplex PCR reads with MiXCR, one entry per CDR3 protein. The repertoire has some 99,000 distinct CDR3 sequences, roughly 95% of them found once; the top ten carry 0.09% to 0.1%. The record originates from a study of CD8 T cells in Susac syndrome. Trimming cost V 6 bases and J 1 base, with 24 bases left between them. The CDR3 consists of 18 residues.

Sample: CD4+ T cells from PBMCs. The sequence was collected from a human donor in good health. The chain recombines TRBV12-3 or TRBV12-4 with TRBJ1-1; D is unclear. In nucleotides, the CDR3 is TGTGCCAGCAGACCCGCAAGTGTTTTTTTCAGTCAGAACACTGAAGCTTTCTTT. Translation gives CASRPASVFFSQNTEAFF.